This T cell receptor (beta chain) was retrieved from a study of PD-L1 blockade in urothelial cancer. Study as a whole: Blood was analyzed 3 weeks (second dose) and 6 weeks after treatment start. Each blood sample yielded a median of around 130,000 T cells.

Data came from immunoSEQ multiplex PCR; TCRdb stores just in-frame clones and leaves some out. The sample contains roughly 100,000 clones, around 89% of which appear only once. CDR3 length: 16 residues. Trimming stripped 3 bases from V and 1 base from J, with 18 bases between. Germline CDR1 is GTSNPN and CDR2 is SVGIG (reference sequence). Noted time point: pretreatment peripheral blood. The origin of this receptor is a woman aged 80 or over with urothelial cancer. This specimen was PBMCs, taken around atezolizumab (anti-PD-L1) treatment. This chain uses TRBV30 with TRBJ1-1; weak D call: TRBD1 (6 bases). As DNA, the CDR3 is TGTGCCTGGAGGCCCCCCCAGGGGACACAGAACACTGAAGCTTTCTTT. Its protein product is CAWRPPQGTQNTEAFF. The full variable domain, in which reference TRBV30 and TRBJ1-1 provide the parts outside the CDR3, is SQTIHQWPATLVQPVGSPLSLECTVEGTSNPNLYWYRQAAGRGLQLLFYSVGIGQISSEVPQNLSASRPQDRQFILSSKKLLLSDSGFYLCAWRPPQGTQNTEAFFGQGTRLTVV.